The source of this T cell receptor (beta chain) is a study of technical replicates of blood from a few donors. This clone was observed once. Profiling relied on immunoSEQ multiplex PCR, and the TCRdb table lists in-frame clones only, not all of them. The sample contains roughly 80,000 clones, roughly 93% of which appear only once. This CDR3 spans 17 amino acids. J lost 4 bases, V lost 6 bases, and 6 bases had no gene match. Germline assignment: CDR1 SNHLY and CDR2 FYNNEI. The J gene is TRBJ2-2, the V gene TRBV2; 15 nucleotides line up with TRBD2. The source material was T cells isolated from PBMCs. This TCR came from a human donor in good health. The CDR3 sequence is CASSPGLAGGSTGELFF. The CDR3 region has the DNA TGTGCCAGCAGCCCGGGACTAGCGGGGGGCAGCACCGGGGAGCTGTTTTTT.